This T cell receptor beta chain derives from a study of blood T cell repertoires in COVID-19. Study-level background: Both acute and convalescent COVID-19 samples were obtained from the United States, Italy and Spain. Nucleic acid was either cDNA or gDNA, and it came from T cells, B-cell-depleted T cells, or PBMCs.

This CDR3 spans 14 amino acids. Per the germline V gene, CDR1 is SGHTA and CDR2 is FQGTGA. Germline trimming cut 6 bases from V and 4 bases from J; bases unmatched to any gene: 6. Original handling: Quantification of nucleated cells was approximated via reference gene primer amplification. TCRdb's copy holds only in-frame clones and misses some; the assay was immunoSEQ multiplex PCR. V and J calls and clone size are copied from that table; D and trimming were computed from the DNA. The profile shows about 250,000 clones, around nine tenths of them singletons. What was sequenced was peripheral blood. The rearrangement uses TRBV7-3 and TRBJ2-1; the match to TRBD1 covers 7 bases. This sequence originates from a young man with COVID-19, enrolled during active disease. CDR3 nucleotides: TGTGCCAGCAGTCCGGGACAGCCTTACAATGAGCAGTTCTTC. This codes for CASSPGQPYNEQFF.